Each of the 11 T cell receptor beta chains below was sequenced from the same sample in a study of cytomegalovirus exposure and HLA in healthy donors. Only in-frame clones appear in the TCRdb table, and some are missing; sequencing was by immunoSEQ multiplex PCR. The top ten hold roughly 1.4% of the sample, which has around 71,000 clones, approximately 93% seen once. The sample consisted of PBMCs. The source is a man in his late teens or twenties in good health and CMV-seropositive.

This clone was detected once. The V gene is TRBV28, the J gene TRBJ1-3; D might be TRBD1 (5 bases). The CDR3 totals 14 residues. From germline, CDR1 is MDHEN and CDR2 SYDVKM. The V and J ends lost 4 bases and 0 bases respectively, with 7 bases between them. This CDR3 is CASSSDSSGNTIYF. The CDR3 bases are TGTGCCAGCAGTTCCGACAGCTCTGGAAACACCATATATTTT.

The chain carries TRBV6-5 and TRBJ2-5; TRBD1 is a possible D gene (5 bases). The V end was cut by 4 bases, the J end by 7 bases, with 16 bases between. Germline CDR1 reads MNHEY; CDR2 reads SVGAGI. The CDR3 totals 14 residues. The CDR3, as DNA: TGTGCCAGCAGTTTAATCCAGGGTGATATGACCCAGTACTTC. Amino acid sequence: CASSLIQGDMTQYF.

The rearrangement joins TRBV28 to TRBJ1-2, with 12 bases that match TRBD1. Germline loops: CDR1 MDHEN, CDR2 SYDVKM. This CDR3 region has 15 residues. Trimming removed 4 bases from V and 5 bases from J; junction bases left unmatched: 5. CDR3 amino acids: CASSSQGQGAYGYTF. CDR3 bases: TGTGCCAGCAGTTCCCAGGGACAGGGGGCTTATGGCTACACCTTC.

This rearrangement joins TRBV6-5 to TRBJ1-6; 10 bases are shared with TRBD1. V trimming: 6 bases; J trimming: 7 bases; junction bases outside the gene matches: 3. This CDR3 has 14 amino acids. Per germline, CDR1 MNHEY and CDR2 SVGAGI. CDR3 DNA sequence: TGTGCCAGCAGGACAGGGGGCGGGAATTCACCCCTCCACTTT. This sequence encodes CASRTGGGNSPLHF.

This clone has ten or more counts. The chain links TRBV4-2 to TRBJ2-3; 8 bases are shared with TRBD2. Trimming removed 0 bases from V and 4 bases from J; junction bases left unmatched: 6. CDR3 length: 16 amino acids. The germline gives CDR1 LGHNA, CDR2 YNFKEQ. In DNA form, the CDR3 reads TGTGCCAGCAGCCAAGATGTAGCGGGGCCCCCAGATACGCAGTATTTT. This sequence encodes CASSQDVAGPPDTQYF.

The chain joins TRBV27 to TRBJ1-2; D is possibly TRBD1 (6 bases). Germline loops: CDR1 MNHEY, CDR2 SMNVEV (reference sequence). This CDR3 contains 15 residues. V gave up 5 bases and J gave up 2 bases, with 15 bases separating them. The CDR3 nucleotides are TGTGCCAGCAGTCCCCGCTACAGGGCCAACTATGGCTACACCTTC. The encoded protein is CASSPRYRANYGYTF.

The rearrangement links TRBV11-2 to TRBJ2-5, with 9 bases identical to TRBD2. Germline CDR1 reads SGHAT; CDR2 reads FQNNGV. After removal of 0 bases from V and 5 bases from J, the junction contained 1 base not matched to a gene. The CDR3 spans 14 residues. The CDR3 nucleotides read TGTGCCAGCAGCTTAGATACTAGCGGGGAGACCCAGTACTTC. It yields the protein CASSLDTSGETQYF. The full variable domain, with the rest looked up from reference TRBV11-2 and TRBJ2-5, is EAGVAQSPRYKIIEKRQSVAFWCNPISGHATLYWYQQILGQGPKLLIQFQNNGVVDDSQLPKDRFSAERLKGVDSTLKIQPAKLEDSAVYLCASSLDTSGETQYFGPGTRLLVL.

Only one count was recorded for this clone. For the CDR3, the DNA is TGTGCCAGCAGCTTAGAGACAGGGATGAACACTGAAGCTTTCTTT. Protein sequence: CASSLETGMNTEAFF. The gene calls are TRBV7-9 and TRBJ1-1; 7 nucleotides line up with TRBD1. Germline V gives CDR1 SEHNR, CDR2 FQNEAQ (reference sequence). The V gene end was trimmed by 1 base and the J gene end by 0 bases; junction bases not matched to a gene: 2. This CDR3 is built from 15 residues.

The chain couples TRBV27 to TRBJ1-5; 7 nucleotides match TRBD1. CDR1 is MNHEY and CDR2 is SMNVEV in the germline V gene (reference sequence). After removal of 5 bases from V and 4 bases from J, the junction contained 14 bases not matched to a gene. The CDR3 sequence is 17 residues long. CDR3 residues: CASSMRSTGTANQPQHF. For the CDR3, the DNA is TGTGCCAGCAGTATGCGTTCAACCGGGACAGCTAATCAGCCCCAGCATTTT.

The chain combines TRBV5-1 with TRBJ2-3; maybe TRBD1 (6 bases). The CDR3 length is 15 residues. Trimming left V 0 bases short and J 1 base short, with 9 bases between. Germline V gives CDR1 SGHRS, CDR2 YFSETQ. As DNA, the CDR3 is TGCGCCAGCAGCTTGGGACAGGTCGGCACAGATACGCAGTATTTT. Its translation is CASSLGQVGTDTQYF. Variable domain in full (rest from reference TRBV5-1 and TRBJ2-3): KAGVTQTPRYLIKTRGQQVTLSCSPISGHRSVSWYQQTPGQGLQFLFEYFSETQRNKGNFPGRFSGRQFSNSRSEMNVSTLELGDSALYLCASSLGQVGTDTQYFGPGTRLTVL.

The J gene is TRBJ1-1, the V gene TRBV5-4, with a tentative D call TRBD1 (5 bases). The CDR3 contains 13 residues. Germline V lookup: CDR1 SGHNT, CDR2 YYREEE (reference sequence). The germline V and J ends were trimmed by 4 bases and 0 bases, with 7 bases remaining between them. CDR3 residues: CASSATVNTEAFF. The CDR3 bases are TGTGCCAGCAGCGCGACAGTGAACACTGAAGCTTTCTTT.